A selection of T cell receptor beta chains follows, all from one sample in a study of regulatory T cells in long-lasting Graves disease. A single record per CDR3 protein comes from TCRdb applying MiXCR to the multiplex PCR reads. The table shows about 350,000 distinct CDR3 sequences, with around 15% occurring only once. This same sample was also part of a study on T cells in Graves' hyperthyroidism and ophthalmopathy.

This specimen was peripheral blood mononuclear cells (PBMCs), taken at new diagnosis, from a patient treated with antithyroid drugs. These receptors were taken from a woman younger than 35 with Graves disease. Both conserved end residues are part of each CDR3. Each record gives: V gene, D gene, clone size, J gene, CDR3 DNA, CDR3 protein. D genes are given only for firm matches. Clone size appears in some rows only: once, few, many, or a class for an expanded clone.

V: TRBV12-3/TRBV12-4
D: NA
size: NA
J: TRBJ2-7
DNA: TGTGCCAGCAGTTTAATACCTTGGACTGTTATCACTAATGAGCAGTACTTC
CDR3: CASSLIPWTVITNEQYF

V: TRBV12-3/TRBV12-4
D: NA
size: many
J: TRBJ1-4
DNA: TGTGCCAGCAGGGTATGGGGCAAGGGTGAAAAACTGTTTTTT
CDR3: CASRVWGKGEKLFF

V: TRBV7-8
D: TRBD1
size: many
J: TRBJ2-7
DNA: TGTGCCAGCAGCTTTCTGGGACAGACCATTGACGAGCAGTACTTC
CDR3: CASSFLGQTIDEQYF

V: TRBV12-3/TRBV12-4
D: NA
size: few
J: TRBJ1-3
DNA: TGTGCCAGCAGTTTTTTTCTTTTAGCGGTCGGCAACTCTGGAAACACCATATATTTT
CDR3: CASSFFLLAVGNSGNTIYF

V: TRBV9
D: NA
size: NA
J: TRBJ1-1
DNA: TGTGCCAGCAGCCCGTCCCTGGGGGATGGGGCGACTGAAGCTTTCTTT
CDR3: CASSPSLGDGATEAFF

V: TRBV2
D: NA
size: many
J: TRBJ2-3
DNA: TGTGCCAGCAGCGGGTTTCGCGACACAGATACGCAGTATTTT
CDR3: CASSGFRDTDTQYF

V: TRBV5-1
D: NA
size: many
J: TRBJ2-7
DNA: TGCGCCAGCAGCTTGGATGGCAGCACCTACGAGCAGTACTTC
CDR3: CASSLDGSTYEQYF

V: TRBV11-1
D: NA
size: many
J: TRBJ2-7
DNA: TGTGCCAGCAGCTTAACATATGGGACCTCCTACGAGCAGTACTTC
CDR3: CASSLTYGTSYEQYF

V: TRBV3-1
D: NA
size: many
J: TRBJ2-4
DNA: TGTGCCAGCAGCCAAGGGGCAGGTCGGGACATTCAGTACTTC
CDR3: CASSQGAGRDIQYF

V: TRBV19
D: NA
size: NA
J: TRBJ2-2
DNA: TGTGCCAGTAGTTTCGACAGAAGTAGCGGGGAGCTGTTTTTT
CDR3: CASSFDRSSGELFF

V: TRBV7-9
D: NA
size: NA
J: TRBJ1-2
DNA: TGTGCCAGCAGCTTAGCCTCCACTCTTAACTATGGCTACACCTTC
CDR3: CASSLASTLNYGYTF

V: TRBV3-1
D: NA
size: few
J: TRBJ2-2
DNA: TGTGCCAGCGAGAAACAGGACTACGGCGCCGGGGAGCTGTTTTTT
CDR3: CASEKQDYGAGELFF

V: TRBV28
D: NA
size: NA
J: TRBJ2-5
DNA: TGTGCCAGCAGCTCTTGGGTGAGAGGGGAGACCCAGTACTTC
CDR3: CASSSWVRGETQYF

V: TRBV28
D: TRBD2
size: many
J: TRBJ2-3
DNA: TGTGCCAGCAGTTTACCCGGACTAGCGGGGGGGCTAGACGGCACAGATACGCAGTATTTT
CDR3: CASSLPGLAGGLDGTDTQYF

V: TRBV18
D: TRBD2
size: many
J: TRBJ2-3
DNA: TGTGCCAGCTCACCCAGCGGGAGGGCCCTCGATACGCAGTATTTT
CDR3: CASSPSGRALDTQYF

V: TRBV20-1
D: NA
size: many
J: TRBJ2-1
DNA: TGCAGTGCTAGTGTCAGGGCACAGGTATACAATGAGCAGTTCTTC
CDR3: CSASVRAQVYNEQFF

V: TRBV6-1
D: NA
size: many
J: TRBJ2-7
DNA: TGTGCCAGCAGTCCCACGGGGAGCACCTACGAGCAGTACTTC
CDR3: CASSPTGSTYEQYF

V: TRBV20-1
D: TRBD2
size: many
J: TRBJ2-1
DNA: TGCAGTGCGACCGGGACTAGCGGGTCGGCGGGGAATGAGCAGTTCTTC
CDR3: CSATGTSGSAGNEQFF

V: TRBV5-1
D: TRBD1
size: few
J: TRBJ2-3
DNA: TGCGCCAGCAGCTTGGAACAGGGGGCGTGGGATACGCAGTATTTT
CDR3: CASSLEQGAWDTQYF

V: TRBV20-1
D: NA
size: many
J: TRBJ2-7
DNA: TGCAGTGCTAGAGGTGACGGACAGAGCTCCTACGAGCAGTACTTC
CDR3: CSARGDGQSSYEQYF

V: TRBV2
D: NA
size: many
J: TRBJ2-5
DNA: TGTGCCAGCAATGAGGAAGCAGGACAGAAGAAAGAGACCCAGTACTTC
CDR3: CASNEEAGQKKETQYF

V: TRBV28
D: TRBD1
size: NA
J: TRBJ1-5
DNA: TGTGCCAGCAGACCGGGACAGGGTAATCAGCCCCAGCATTTT
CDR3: CASRPGQGNQPQHF

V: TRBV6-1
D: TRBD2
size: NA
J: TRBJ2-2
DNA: TGTGCCAGCAGGTCCTACCTAGCGGTACTCGGGGAGCTGTTTTTT
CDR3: CASRSYLAVLGELFF

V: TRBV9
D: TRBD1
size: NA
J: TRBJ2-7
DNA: TGTGCCAGCAGCGTCGGGACAGCAGTGTCCTACGAGCAGTACTTC
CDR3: CASSVGTAVSYEQYF

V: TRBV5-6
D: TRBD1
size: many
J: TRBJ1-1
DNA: TGTGCCAGCAGCTTGGGACAGGGGACTTTAAACACTGAAGCTTTCTTT
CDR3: CASSLGQGTLNTEAFF

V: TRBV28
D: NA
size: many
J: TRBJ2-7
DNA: TGTGCCAGCAGCCGGGAAGGATGGAGGTCCTACGAGCAGTACTTC
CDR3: CASSREGWRSYEQYF

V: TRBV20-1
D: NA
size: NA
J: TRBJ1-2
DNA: TGCAGTGCTAGAGCCCCGGGGGCTAACTATGGCTACACCTTC
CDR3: CSARAPGANYGYTF

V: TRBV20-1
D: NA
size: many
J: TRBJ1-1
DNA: TGCAGTGCCCAGTCAGGGCACGGGAACACTGAAGCTTTCTTT
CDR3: CSAQSGHGNTEAFF

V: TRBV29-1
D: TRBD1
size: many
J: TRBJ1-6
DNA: TGCAGCGTTGTATTCGGGCAGGGGGTTAATTCACCCCTCCACTTT
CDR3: CSVVFGQGVNSPLHF

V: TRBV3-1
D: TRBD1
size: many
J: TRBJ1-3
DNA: TGTGCCAGCAGCCCGACGACAGGGACAGGAAACACCATATATTTT
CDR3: CASSPTTGTGNTIYF

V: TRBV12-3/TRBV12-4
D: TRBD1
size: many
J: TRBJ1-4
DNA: TGTGCCAGCAGTTTTCGGCAGGGGGGGGAAAAACTGTTTTTT
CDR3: CASSFRQGGEKLFF

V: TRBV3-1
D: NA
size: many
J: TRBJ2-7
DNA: TGTGCCAGCAGCCAAGTTTTTCGGGGTAGCCGGAACTACGAGCAGTACTTC
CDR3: CASSQVFRGSRNYEQYF

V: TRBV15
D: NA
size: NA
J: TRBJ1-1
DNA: TGTGCCACCAGCAGAGATCCAGGCATGAACACTGAAGCTTTCTTT
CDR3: CATSRDPGMNTEAFF

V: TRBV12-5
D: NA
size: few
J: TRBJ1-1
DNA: TGTGCTAGTGGCACCGGGGGTGAAGCTTTCTTT
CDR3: CASGTGGEAFF

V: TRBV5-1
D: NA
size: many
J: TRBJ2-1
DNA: TGCGCCAGCAGCTTGGCTCCGGTGGGCGCTGGGGGTTACAATGAGCAGTTCTTC
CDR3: CASSLAPVGAGGYNEQFF

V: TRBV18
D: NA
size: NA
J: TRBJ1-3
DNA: TGTGCCAGCTCAATCGGGACGCTCGGAAACACCATATATTTT
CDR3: CASSIGTLGNTIYF

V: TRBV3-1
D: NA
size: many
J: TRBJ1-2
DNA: TGTGCCAGCAGCCAAGGGCAGGGAGTCTATGGCTACACCTTC
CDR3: CASSQGQGVYGYTF

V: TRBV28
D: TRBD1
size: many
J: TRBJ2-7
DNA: TGTGCCAGCAGTTTTGGTCCGGGACAGGGTACCTACGAGCAGTACTTC
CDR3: CASSFGPGQGTYEQYF